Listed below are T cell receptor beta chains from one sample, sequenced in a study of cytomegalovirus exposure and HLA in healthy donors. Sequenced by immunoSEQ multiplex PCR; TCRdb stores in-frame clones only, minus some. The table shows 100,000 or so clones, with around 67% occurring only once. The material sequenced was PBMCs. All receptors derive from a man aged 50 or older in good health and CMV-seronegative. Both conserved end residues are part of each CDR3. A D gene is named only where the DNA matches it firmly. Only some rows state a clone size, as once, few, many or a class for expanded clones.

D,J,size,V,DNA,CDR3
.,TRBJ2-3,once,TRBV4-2,TGTGCCAGCAGCCAAGGACAAATCAGCACAGATACGCAGTATTTT,CASSQGQISTDTQYF
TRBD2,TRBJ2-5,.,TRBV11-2,TGTGCCAGCAGCTTAGATTGGACTAGCGGGGGCAAGAAGACCCAGTACTTC,CASSLDWTSGGKKTQYF
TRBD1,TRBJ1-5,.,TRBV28,TGTGCCACAAGGGACAGGGCGAATCAGCCCCAGCATTTT,CATRDRANQPQHF
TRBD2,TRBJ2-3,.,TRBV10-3,TGTGCCATCACGGCGGGAGAGCCAGATACGCAGTATTTT,CAITAGEPDTQYF
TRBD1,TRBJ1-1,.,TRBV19,TGTGCCAGTAGTATGATAAGTGGTTGGGACAGCGAAGCTTTCTTT,CASSMISGWDSEAFF
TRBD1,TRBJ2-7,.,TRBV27,TGTGCCAGCAGGGGACAGGCTGGGGAGCAGTACTTC,CASRGQAGEQYF
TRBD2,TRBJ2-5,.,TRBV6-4,TGTGCCCCGGGAGGGAGCTGTCAAGAGACCCAGTACTTC,CAPGGSCQETQYF
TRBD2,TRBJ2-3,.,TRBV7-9,TGTGCCAGCAGCTTACCTAGCGGGGGGGTTCACACAGATACGCAGTATTTT,CASSLPSGGVHTDTQYF
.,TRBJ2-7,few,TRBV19,TGTGCCACTGCCGAGACAGGCCCTGGCGAGCAGTACTTC,CATAETGPGEQYF
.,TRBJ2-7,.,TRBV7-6,TGTGCCAGCAGCCAAACACCCAGCTACGAGCAGTACTTC,CASSQTPSYEQYF
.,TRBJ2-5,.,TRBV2,TGTGCCAGCAGTGTGGAGGGGACGGGGGAGACCCAGTACTTC,CASSVEGTGETQYF
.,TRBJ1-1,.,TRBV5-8,TGTGCCAGCAGCTCGGGTTTTACCATCCAGAACACTGAAGCTTTCTTT,CASSSGFTIQNTEAFF
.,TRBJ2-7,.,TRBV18,TGTGCCAGCTCACCAACCACAGCTTCCTACGAGCAGTACTTC,CASSPTTASYEQYF
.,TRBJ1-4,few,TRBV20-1,TGCAGTGTCGAGGGGGATGAAAAACTGTTTTTT,CSVEGDEKLFF
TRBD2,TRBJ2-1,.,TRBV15,TGTGCCACCAGTCCTTCCGGGGGGGAGCAGTTCTTC,CATSPSGGEQFF
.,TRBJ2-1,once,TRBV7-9,TGTGCCAGCAGCTTTAGGGCGGGAACCTACAATGAGCAGTTCTTC,CASSFRAGTYNEQFF
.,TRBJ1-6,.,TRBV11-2,TGTGCCAGCAGCCCACACCAGGTTTCACCCCTCCACTTT,CASSPHQVSPLHF
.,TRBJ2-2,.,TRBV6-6,TGTGCCAGCAGTTACTCAGGGGGTTTCACCGGGGAGCTGTTTTTT,CASSYSGGFTGELFF
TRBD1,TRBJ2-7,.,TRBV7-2,TGTGCCAGCAGCTTATATCCAGGGGGAACCTACGAGCAGTACTTC,CASSLYPGGTYEQYF
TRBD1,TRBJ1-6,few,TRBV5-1,TGCGCCAGCAGCTTGATTTTACAGGGGGCCGGTAATTCACCCCTCCACTTT,CASSLILQGAGNSPLHF
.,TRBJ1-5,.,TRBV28,TGTGCCAGCAGTACTCCCGGACAGCCCAGCAATCAGCCCCAGCATTTT,CASSTPGQPSNQPQHF
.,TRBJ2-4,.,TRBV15,TGTGCCACCAGAGGGGATTCGTCGAACATTCAGTACTTC,CATRGDSSNIQYF
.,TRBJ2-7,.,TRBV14,TGTGCCAGCAGCCCCCAGGTCACCTACGAGCAGTACTTC,CASSPQVTYEQYF
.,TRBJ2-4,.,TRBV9,TGTGCCAGCAGCGTAGACGCGAACATTCAGTACTTC,CASSVDANIQYF
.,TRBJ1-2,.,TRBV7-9,TGTGCCAGCAGCTCCCGCGGGAGGGAAGGGGGCTACACCTTC,CASSSRGREGGYTF
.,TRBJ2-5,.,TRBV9,TGTGCCAGCAGCCCGATACCGGGTCCTCAAGAGACCCAGTACTTC,CASSPIPGPQETQYF
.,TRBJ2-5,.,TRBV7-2,TGTGCCAGCTGCCTCACCTTGGGTCGGGAGCAGTACTTC,CASCLTLGREQYF
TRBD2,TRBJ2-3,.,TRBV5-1,TGCGCCAGCAGCCGACTAGCGGGGGGCACAGATACGCAGTATTTT,CASSRLAGGTDTQYF
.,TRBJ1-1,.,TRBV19,TGTGCCAGTACAGTAAGAGGTGACACTGAAGCTTTCTTT,CASTVRGDTEAFF